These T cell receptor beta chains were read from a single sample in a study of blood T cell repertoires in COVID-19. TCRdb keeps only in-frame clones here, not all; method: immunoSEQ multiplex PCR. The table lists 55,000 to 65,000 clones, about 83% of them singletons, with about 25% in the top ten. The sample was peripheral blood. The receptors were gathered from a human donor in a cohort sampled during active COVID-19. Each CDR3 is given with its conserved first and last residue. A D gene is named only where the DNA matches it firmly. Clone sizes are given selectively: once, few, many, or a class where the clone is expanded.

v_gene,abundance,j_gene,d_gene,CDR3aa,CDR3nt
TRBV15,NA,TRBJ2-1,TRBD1,CATSRDNGQGYNEQFF,TGTGCCACCAGCAGAGACAATGGACAGGGCTACAATGAGCAGTTCTTC
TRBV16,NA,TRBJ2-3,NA,CASSHPSSTDTQYF,TGTGCCAGCAGCCATCCGAGTAGCACAGATACGCAGTATTTT
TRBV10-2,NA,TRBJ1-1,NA,CASSGFGVGTEAFF,TGCGCCAGCAGTGGCTTCGGGGTTGGCACTGAAGCTTTCTTT
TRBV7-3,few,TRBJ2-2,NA,CASSPQAYTGELFF,TGTGCCAGCAGCCCCCAAGCATACACCGGGGAGCTGTTTTTT
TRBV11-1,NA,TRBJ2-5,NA,CASSFQGLFETQYF,TGTGCCAGCAGCTTTCAGGGTCTGTTCGAGACCCAGTACTTC
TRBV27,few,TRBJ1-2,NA,CASSVQANYGYTF,TGTGCCAGCAGTGTACAGGCTAACTATGGCTACACCTTC
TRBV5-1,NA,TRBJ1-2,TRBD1,CASSSTGVGYGYTF,TGCGCCAGCAGCTCGACAGGGGTAGGCTATGGCTACACCTTC
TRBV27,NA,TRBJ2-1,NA,CASSPRSGTITYNEQFF,TGTGCCAGCAGTCCGAGATCCGGGACAATTACCTACAATGAGCAGTTCTTC
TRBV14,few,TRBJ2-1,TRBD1,CASSQRRGLSSYNEQFF,TGTGCCAGCAGCCAACGTAGGGGGCTGAGCTCCTACAATGAGCAGTTCTTC
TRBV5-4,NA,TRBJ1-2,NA,CASSPKGVVGYTF,TGTGCCAGCAGCCCGAAGGGGGTAGTTGGCTACACCTTC
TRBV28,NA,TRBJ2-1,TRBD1,CASRKLPGQGEQFF,TGTGCCAGCAGAAAACTACCGGGACAGGGTGAGCAGTTCTTC
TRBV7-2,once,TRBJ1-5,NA,CASSPGKNQPQHF,TGTGCCAGCAGCCCCGGGAAAAATCAGCCCCAGCATTTT
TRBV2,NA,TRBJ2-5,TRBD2,CASKGTSGGSGTQYF,TGTGCCAGCAAAGGGACTAGCGGGGGTAGCGGGACCCAGTACTTC
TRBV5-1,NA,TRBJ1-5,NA,CASSSGQINQPQHF,TGCGCCAGCAGCTCTGGACAAATCAATCAGCCCCAGCATTTT
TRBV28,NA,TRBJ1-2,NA,CASSSGGYDYGYTF,TGTGCCAGCAGTTCGGGGGGGTACGACTATGGCTACACCTTC
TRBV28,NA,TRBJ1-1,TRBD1,CASSLTGGVPTEAFF,TGTGCCAGCAGTTTAACAGGGGGCGTCCCCACTGAAGCTTTCTTT
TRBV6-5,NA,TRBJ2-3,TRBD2,CAAPGLARPDTQYF,TGTGCCGCCCCGGGACTAGCGCGGCCAGATACGCAGTATTTT
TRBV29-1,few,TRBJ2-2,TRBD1,CSAQDRGRTGELFF,TGCAGCGCCCAGGACAGGGGGAGAACCGGGGAGCTGTTTTTT
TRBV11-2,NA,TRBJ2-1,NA,CASSFSYPQEQFF,TGTGCCAGCAGCTTTAGCTACCCGCAGGAGCAGTTCTTC
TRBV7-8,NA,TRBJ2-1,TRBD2,CASSYKSGTSGGNSYNEQFF,TGTGCCAGCAGCTATAAATCCGGGACTAGCGGGGGAAACTCCTACAATGAGCAGTTCTTC
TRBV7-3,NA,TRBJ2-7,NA,CASSLYYEQYF,TGTGCCAGCAGCTTATACTACGAGCAGTACTTC
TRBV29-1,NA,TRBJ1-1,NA,CSGRNTEAFF,TGCAGCGGTAGGAACACTGAAGCTTTCTTT
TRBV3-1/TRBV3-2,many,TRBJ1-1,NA,CASSPTLLRDTEAFF,TGTGCCAGCAGTCCTACACTCTTGAGGGACACTGAAGCTTTCTTT
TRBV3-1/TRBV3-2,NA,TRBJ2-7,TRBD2,CASSSRLAASYEQYF,TGTGCCAGCAGCTCAAGACTAGCGGCCTCCTACGAGCAGTACTTC
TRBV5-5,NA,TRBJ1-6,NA,CASSLVNRVDSPLHF,TGTGCCAGCAGCTTGGTGAACAGGGTGGATTCACCCCTCCACTTT
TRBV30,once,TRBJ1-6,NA,CAWSIGQYNSPLHF,TGTGCCTGGAGTATCGGACAGTATAATTCACCCCTCCACTTT
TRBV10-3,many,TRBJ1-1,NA,CAISSQDNTEAFF,TGTGCCATCAGTAGCCAGGATAACACTGAAGCTTTCTTT
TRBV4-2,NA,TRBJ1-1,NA,CASSQDPGLGTEAFF,TGTGCCAGCAGCCAAGATCCGGGACTGGGCACTGAAGCTTTCTTT